The 4 T cell receptor beta chains in this list originate from one sample, sequenced in a study of blood T cell repertoires in COVID-19. Clones were read by immunoSEQ multiplex PCR, and TCRdb kept only the in-frame ones, dropping some. The data show about 47,000 clones, 88% seen once. Sequencing was performed on peripheral blood. The receptors derive from a man in his fifties or sixties with active COVID-19.

The V and J genes are TRBV4-1 and TRBJ2-3; 7 bases match TRBD2. The germline V gene has CDR1 MGHRA and CDR2 YSYEKL. With 0 bases clipped from V and 4 bases from J, the junction kept 10 bases outside the gene matches. The CDR3 is made up of 17 amino acids. DNA of the CDR3: TGCGCCAGCAGCCAAGATAGTTGGGGGGGAGGGTCAGATACGCAGTATTTT. It translates to CASSQDSWGGGSDTQYF.

This sequence joins TRBV5-8 and TRBJ2-4; D is unresolved. The CDR3 extends over 12 amino acids. V lost 5 bases and J lost 8, with 11 bases in between. CDR1 and CDR2 (germline): SGHTS, YDEGEE. CDR3 protein: CASSYGPDIQYF. For the CDR3, the DNA is TGTGCCAGCAGTTATGGTCCGGACATTCAGTACTTC. Full variable domain (remainder filled in from reference TRBV5-8 and TRBJ2-4): EAGVTQSPTHLIKTRGQQATLRCSPISGHTSVYWYQQALGLGLQFLLWYDEGEERNRGNFPPRFSGRQFPNYSSELNVNALELEDSALYLCASSYGPDIQYFGAGTRLSVL.

This clone was picked up one time. The gene calls are TRBV19 and TRBJ1-2; no clear D. CDR3 size: 13 residues. The germline V and J ends were trimmed by 7 bases and 5 bases, with 14 bases remaining between them. Germline V CDR1 and CDR2: LNHDA, SQIVND (reference sequence). For the CDR3, the DNA is TGTGCCAGTATGGAGAGACTATTATATGGCTACACCTTC. It translates to CASMERLLYGYTF.

This chain uses TRBV2 with TRBJ2-5; unclear D gene. Trimming took off 4 bases at V and 1 base at J, with 10 bases between the two ends. Germline-derived CDR1 and CDR2 are SNHLY and FYNNEI. This CDR3 comprises 14 residues. The DNA of the CDR3 is TGTGCCAGCAGTGTAATCCTTAGCCAAGAGACCCAGTACTTC. This sequence encodes CASSVILSQETQYF.